What follows describes a single T cell receptor beta chain. Its antigen is as yet unknown. The treatment was: oral pan-JAK inhibitor, 5-10 mg twice daily. From alopecia areata patients, lesional scalp punch biopsies and peripheral blood were collected. Extraction and reverse transcription of RNA yielded cDNA as the sequencing template. TCRdb's copy holds only in-frame clones and misses some; the assay was immunoSEQ multiplex PCR. Counted here are 100,000 to 150,000 clones, around 60% occurring once; the ten biggest clones make up approximately 5.1%. These data originate in a study of CD8+ T cells in alopecia areata. Turning to the study itself: Each of the treated patients was given oral tofacitinib, 5 to 10 mg twice daily, for moderate-to-severe alopecia areata.

The study, taken as a whole, reports: Clonality in the scalp and expanded CD8+ clones ranked among the top 100 were significantly decreased by tofacitinib.

J gave up 2 bases and V 7 bases, and 6 bases lay outside the gene matches. CDR3 size: 14 residues. Germline CDR1 reads LNHNV; CDR2 reads YYDKDF (reference sequence). The TCR originated in a human donor with alopecia areata. Sequencing used CD4+ T cells sorted from blood, obtained at week 4, from a patient treated with tofacitinib. The chain joins TRBV15 to TRBJ2-3, with TRBD2 identical over 7 bases. The CDR3 DNA reads as TGTGCCACCACGCGGGGGTCCTTCACAGATACGCAGTATTTT. This codes for CATTRGSFTDTQYF. Combining the CDR3 with reference TRBV15 and TRBJ2-3 gives the whole variable domain DAMVIQNPRYQVTQFGKPVTLSCSQTLNHNVMYWYQQKSSQAPKLLFHYYDKDFNNEADTPDNFQSRRPNTSFCFLDIRSPGLGDTAMYLCATTRGSFTDTQYFGPGTRLTVL.